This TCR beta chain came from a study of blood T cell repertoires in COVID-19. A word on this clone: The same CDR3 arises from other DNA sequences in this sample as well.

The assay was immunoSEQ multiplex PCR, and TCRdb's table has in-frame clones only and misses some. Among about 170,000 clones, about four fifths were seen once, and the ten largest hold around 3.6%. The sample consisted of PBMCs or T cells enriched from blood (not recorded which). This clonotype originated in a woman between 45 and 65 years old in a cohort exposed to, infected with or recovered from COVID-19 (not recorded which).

DNA for the CDR3: TGTGCCAGCAGTTCCGGAGGTGGAAACACCATATATTTT. It codes for CASSSGGGNTIYF. The chain recombines TRBV28 with TRBJ1-3; D gene uncertain. V was shortened by 4 bases and J by 3 bases, with 7 bases between the two germline ends. CDR1 and CDR2 from the germline V gene are MDHEN and SYDVKM. The CDR3 spans 13 residues. Full variable domain (remainder filled in from reference TRBV28 and TRBJ1-3): DVKVTQSSRYLVKRTGEKVFLECVQDMDHENMFWYRQDPGLGLRLIYFSYDVKMKEKGDIPEGYSVSREKKERFSLILESASTNQTSMYLCASSSGGGNTIYFGEGSWLTVV.